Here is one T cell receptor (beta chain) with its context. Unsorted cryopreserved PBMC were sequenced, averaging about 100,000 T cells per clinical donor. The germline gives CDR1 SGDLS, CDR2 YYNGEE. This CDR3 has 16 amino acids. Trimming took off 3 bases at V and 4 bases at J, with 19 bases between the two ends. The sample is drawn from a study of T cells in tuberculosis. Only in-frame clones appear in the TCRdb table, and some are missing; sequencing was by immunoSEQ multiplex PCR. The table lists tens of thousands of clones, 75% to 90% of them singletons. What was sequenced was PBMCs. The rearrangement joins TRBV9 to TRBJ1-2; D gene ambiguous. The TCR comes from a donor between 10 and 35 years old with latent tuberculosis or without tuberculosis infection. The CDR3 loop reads CASSAQGRGSFYGYTF. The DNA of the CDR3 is TGTGCCAGCAGCGCTCAAGGTAGAGGGTCCTTCTATGGCTACACCTTC. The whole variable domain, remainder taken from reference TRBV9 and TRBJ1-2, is DSGVTQTPKHLITATGQRVTLRCSPRSGDLSVYWYQQSLDQGLQFLIQYYNGEERAKGNILERFSAQQFPDLHSELNLSSLELGDSALYFCASSAQGRGSFYGYTFGSGTRLTVV.